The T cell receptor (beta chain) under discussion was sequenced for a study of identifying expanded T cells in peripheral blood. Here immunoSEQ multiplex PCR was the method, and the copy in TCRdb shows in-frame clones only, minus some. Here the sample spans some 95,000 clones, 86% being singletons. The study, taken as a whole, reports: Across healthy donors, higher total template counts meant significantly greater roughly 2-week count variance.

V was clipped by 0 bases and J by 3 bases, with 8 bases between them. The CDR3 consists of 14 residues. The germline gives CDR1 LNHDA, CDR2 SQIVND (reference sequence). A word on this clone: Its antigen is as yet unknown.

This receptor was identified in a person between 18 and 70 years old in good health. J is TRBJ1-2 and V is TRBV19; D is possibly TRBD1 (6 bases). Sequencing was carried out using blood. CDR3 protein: CASSIEGAYYGYTF. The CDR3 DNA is TGTGCCAGTAGTATAGAGGGGGCATACTATGGCTACACCTTC.